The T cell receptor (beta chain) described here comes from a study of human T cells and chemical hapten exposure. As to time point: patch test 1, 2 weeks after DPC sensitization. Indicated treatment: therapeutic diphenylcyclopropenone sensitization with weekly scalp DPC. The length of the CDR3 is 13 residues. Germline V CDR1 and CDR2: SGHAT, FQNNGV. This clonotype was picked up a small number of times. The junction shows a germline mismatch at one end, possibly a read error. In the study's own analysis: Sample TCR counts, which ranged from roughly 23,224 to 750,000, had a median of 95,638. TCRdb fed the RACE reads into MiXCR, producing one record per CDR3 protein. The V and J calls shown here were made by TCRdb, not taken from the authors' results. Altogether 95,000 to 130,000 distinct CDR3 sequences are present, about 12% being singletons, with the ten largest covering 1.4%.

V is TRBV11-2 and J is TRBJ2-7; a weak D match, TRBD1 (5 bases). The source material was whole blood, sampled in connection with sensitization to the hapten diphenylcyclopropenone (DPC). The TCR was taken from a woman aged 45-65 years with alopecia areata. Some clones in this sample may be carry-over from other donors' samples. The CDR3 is CASSFPAWGSLIF. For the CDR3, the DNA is TGTGCCAGCAGCTTCCCGGCCTGGGGCTCCTTGATCTTC.